Presented here are 8 T cell receptor beta chains from one specimen sequenced in a study of cytomegalovirus exposure and HLA in healthy donors. Primers: 60 Vbeta forward and 13 Jbeta reverse. Generated by immunoSEQ multiplex PCR, the TCRdb table keeps only in-frame clones and is missing some. Among some 160,000 clones listed, 65% to 85% were seen once. Sequenced material: PBMCs. The receptor set was obtained from a male donor in good health and CMV-seropositive.

V is TRBV6-5 and J is TRBJ2-5, with D tentatively TRBD1 (5 bases). There are 15 residues in the CDR3. Germline V gene sequence: CDR1 MNHEY, CDR2 SVGAGI. Between the trimmed V and J ends, which lost 2 bases and 1 base, there was a span of 11 bases. CDR3 residues: CASSYLLGAQETQYF. The CDR3 nucleotides are TGTGCCAGCAGTTACCTCCTTGGGGCCCAAGAGACCCAGTACTTC.

This chain links TRBV4-3 with TRBJ2-1; 8 bases map to TRBD2. The trim removed 0 bases at V and 9 bases at J, leaving 10 bases unmatched. Germline V gene sequence: CDR1 LGHNA, CDR2 YSLEER. This CDR3 has 16 amino acids. The CDR3 coding sequence is TGCGCCAGCAGCCAAGATACGGCGGGAGGTATATTTGAGCAGTTCTTC. Protein sequence: CASSQDTAGGIFEQFF.

This chain uses TRBV28 with TRBJ2-7; D may be TRBD1 (5 bases). There are 13 residues in the CDR3. Germline V gene lookup returns CDR1 MDHEN and CDR2 SYDVKM. V dropped 3 bases and J dropped 3 bases, with 9 bases sitting between them. The CDR3: CASSLGPRYEQYF. The CDR3, as DNA: TGTGCCAGCAGTTTGGGGCCTCGCTACGAGCAGTACTTC.

This chain connects TRBV5-6 to TRBJ1-1, with D possibly matching TRBD1 (5 bases). V lost 3 bases to trimming and J lost 2 bases, with 11 bases between them. Germline loops: CDR1 SGHDT, CDR2 YYEEEE. The CDR3 covers 14 residues. The CDR3 protein is CASSSQTVNTEAFF. DNA of the CDR3: TGTGCCAGCAGCTCCCAGACAGTTAACACTGAAGCTTTCTTT. Together with reference TRBV5-6 and TRBJ1-1, the CDR3 gives the full variable domain: DAGVTQSPTHLIKTRGQQVTLRCSPKSGHDTVSWYQQALGQGPQFIFQYYEEEERQRGNFPDRFSGHQFPNYSSELNVNALLLGDSALYLCASSSQTVNTEAFFGQGTRLTVV.

This clone was seen a handful of times. The genes are TRBV5-4 and TRBJ2-1, with a possible D match to TRBD2 (6 bases). CDR1 is SGHNT, CDR2 YYREEE, per germline (reference sequence). The germline V and J ends were trimmed by 0 bases and 2 bases, with 9 bases remaining between them. This CDR3 has 15 amino acids. The CDR3, as DNA: TGTGCCAGCAGCTTGGGCGGGAACCCCTACAATGAGCAGTTCTTC. Translation gives CASSLGGNPYNEQFF. The complete variable domain, with remaining parts taken from reference TRBV5-4 and TRBJ2-1, reads ETGVTQSPTHLIKTRGQQVTLRCSSQSGHNTVSWYQQALGQGPQFIFQYYREEENGRGNFPPRFSGLQFPNYSSELNVNALELDDSALYLCASSLGGNPYNEQFFGPGTRLTVL.

The chain combines TRBV5-4 with TRBJ2-3; 8 nucleotides match TRBD2. V shed 0 bases and J 1 base; nucleotides not matched to a gene: 4. CDR1 is SGHNT and CDR2 is YYREEE in the germline V gene (reference sequence). This CDR3 is built from 16 residues. For the CDR3, the DNA is TGTGCCAGCAGCTTGGGGGGGACTAGTGGCACAGATACGCAGTATTTT. Translating it yields CASSLGGTSGTDTQYF.

The chain recombines TRBV13 with TRBJ2-7; TRBD1 matches 9 bases. The CDR3 has 15 residues. CDR1 and CDR2 (germline): PRHDT, FYEKMQ (reference sequence). After removal of 3 bases from V and 2 bases from J, the junction contained 5 bases not matched to a gene. The CDR3: CASSFPGQGAYEQYF. The CDR3 DNA is TGTGCCAGCAGCTTCCCGGGACAGGGAGCCTACGAGCAGTACTTC.

In DNA, the CDR3 is TGTGCCACCAGCAGAGATTTAGGTTCACTAGCGGACACCGGGGAGCTGTTTTTT. Its translation is CATSRDLGSLADTGELFF. The chain combines TRBV15 with TRBJ2-2; 8 bases map to TRBD2. Germline values: CDR1 LNHNV, CDR2 YYDKDF (reference sequence). This CDR3 comprises 18 residues. After removal of 0 bases from V and 3 bases from J, the junction contained 9 bases not matched to a gene.